What follows are 21 T cell receptor beta chains derived from one specimen sequenced in a study of blood T cell repertoires in COVID-19. The repertoire was sequenced with immunoSEQ multiplex PCR; TCRdb's copy has only in-frame clones and lacks some. This table holds fewer than 150,000 clones, about 85% found once. The sample comprised peripheral blood. These receptors were collected from a human donor in a cohort sampled during active COVID-19.

The CDR3: CASGGDRAQDTQYF. DNA for the CDR3: TGTGCCAGCGGGGGGGACAGGGCCCAGGATACGCAGTATTTT. This chain connects TRBV11-2 to TRBJ2-3, with 9 bases identical to TRBD1. Trimming removed 8 bases from V and 6 bases from J; junction bases left unmatched: 9. Germline V gene data show CDR1 as SGHAT and CDR2 as FQNNGV. The CDR3 spans 14 residues.

The chain has TRBV27 and TRBJ2-5; tentative D call: TRBD1 (5 bases). Germline V gene data show CDR1 as MNHEY and CDR2 as SMNVEV (reference sequence). With 7 bases removed from V and 3 bases from J, the gap between germline ends came to 18 bases. The CDR3 has 15 residues. The CDR3 DNA sequence: TGTGCCAGCACCAGAACAGGAATACGAAAAGAGACCCAGTACTTC. Its protein product is CASTRTGIRKETQYF.

This chain uses TRBV7-2 with TRBJ1-6; D is undetermined. The ends were cut back, 3 bases at V and 7 bases at J, with 10 bases in the middle. Germline values: CDR1 SGHTA, CDR2 FQGNSA. The CDR3 length is 14 residues. CDR3 amino acids: CASSFGLGNSPLHF. CDR3 nucleotide sequence: TGTGCCAGCAGCTTTGGACTGGGAAATTCACCCCTCCACTTT. The full variable domain, its missing parts supplied by reference TRBV7-2 and TRBJ1-6, is GAGVSQSPSNKVTEKGKDVELRCDPISGHTALYWYRQSLGQGLEFLIYFQGNSAPDKSGLPSDRFSAERTGGSVSTLTIQRTQQEDSAVYLCASSFGLGNSPLHFGNGTRLTVT.

The J gene is TRBJ1-1, the V gene TRBV14, with D unresolved. CDR1 and CDR2 (germline): SGHDN, FVKESK. V was shortened by 0 bases and J by 11 bases, with 16 bases between the two germline ends. CDR3 length: 14 residues. This CDR3 is CASSQEVGRGSAFF. The CDR3 nucleotides read TGTGCCAGCAGCCAAGAAGTTGGCCGCGGGTCGGCTTTCTTT.

This chain uses TRBV7-9 with TRBJ1-1, with D perhaps TRBD1 (5 bases). The CDR3 loop spans 12 amino acids. Per germline, CDR1 SEHNR and CDR2 FQNEAQ (reference sequence). With 2 bases removed from V and 6 bases from J, the gap between germline ends came to 7 bases. The CDR3, as DNA: TGTGCCAGCAGCTTACAGGGTTCTGAAGCTTTCTTT. Encoded protein: CASSLQGSEAFF.

This clone was counted once. The V and J genes are TRBV30 and TRBJ2-2; 9 nucleotides match TRBD2. The V gene's germline CDR1 is GTSNPN and CDR2 SVGIG (reference sequence). The J segment lost 4 bases and the V segment lost 2 bases, leaving 5 bases of the junction unmatched. The CDR3 sequence is 15 residues long. The CDR3 nucleotides are TGTGCCTGGAGTAGCGGGAGGACCCTCACCGGGGAGCTGTTTTTT. Translated: CAWSSGRTLTGELFF.

V usage is TRBV6-5 and J usage is TRBJ1-5; the D is unclear. Trimming removed 6 bases at V and 6 bases at J, with 18 bases between. This CDR3 region has 15 residues. The germline V gene encodes CDR1 MNHEY and CDR2 SVGAGI. The CDR3 region is CASSPGGLTGQPQHF. In DNA form, the CDR3 reads TGTGCCAGCAGCCCCGGCGGTCTCACGGGTCAGCCCCAGCATTTT.

The CDR3: CASSEAGLSYEQYF. CDR3 DNA: TGTGCCAGCAGTGAAGCTGGACTCTCCTACGAGCAGTACTTC. The chain is built from TRBV6-1 and TRBJ2-7; a possible D gene is TRBD2 (5 bases). CDR3 length: 14 amino acids. Germline CDR1 and CDR2: MNHNS and SASEGT. V was clipped by 0 bases and J by 0 bases, with 6 bases between them.

The V call is TRBV9, the J call TRBJ2-4, with 7 bases aligning to TRBD1. The CDR3 covers 18 residues. CDR1 is SGDLS, CDR2 YYNGEE, per germline. V lost 2 bases and J lost 5; bases outside the gene matches: 16. The CDR3, as DNA: TGTGCCAGCAGCGTGGGAGAGATGGGGGCTAGGGGGCAAAACATTCAGTACTTC. Amino acids: CASSVGEMGARGQNIQYF.

The V gene is TRBV3-1 (or the pseudogene TRBV3-2), the J gene TRBJ2-3; 11 bases map to TRBD2. The CDR3 loop spans 17 amino acids. J was trimmed by 7 bases and V by 0 bases; bases with no gene match: 9. Germline V gene sequence: CDR1 LGHDT, CDR2 YNNKEL (reference sequence). CDR3 nucleotide sequence: TGTGCCAGCAGCCAAGATCGCGGGACTAGCGGCTTAAATACGCAGTATTTT. This gives the protein CASSQDRGTSGLNTQYF.

The J gene is TRBJ2-7, the V gene TRBV7-9; D is possibly TRBD2 (7 bases). This CDR3 has 15 amino acids. The V end lost 5 bases, the J end lost 5 bases, and 19 bases lay between the germline ends. Per germline, CDR1 SEHNR and CDR2 FQNEAQ (reference sequence). The CDR3 is CASSPGGGRRNEQYV. The CDR3 DNA reads TGTGCCAGCAGCCCGGGGGGCGGGAGAAGGAACGAGCAGTACGTC.

As for this clone: Additional DNA sequences in this sample encode the identical CDR3. The chain has TRBV9 and TRBJ2-5, with TRBD2 matching 11 bases. This CDR3 has 16 amino acids. Germline V gene lookup returns CDR1 SGDLS and CDR2 YYNGEE. The trim removed 3 bases at V and 1 base at J, leaving 5 bases unmatched. The CDR3: CASSGVSGGAQETQYF. The CDR3 DNA reads as TGTGCCAGCAGCGGCGTTAGCGGGGGGGCCCAAGAGACCCAGTACTTC. The full variable domain, in which reference TRBV9 and TRBJ2-5 provide the parts outside the CDR3, is DSGVTQTPKHLITATGQRVTLRCSPRSGDLSVYWYQQSLDQGLQFLIQYYNGEERAKGNILERFSAQQFPDLHSELNLSSLELGDSALYFCASSGVSGGAQETQYFGPGTRLLVL.

The CDR3 here is CAWSVRDLSYNEQFF. The CDR3 DNA sequence: TGTGCCTGGAGTGTTAGGGACTTGTCATACAATGAGCAGTTCTTC. The chain links TRBV30 to TRBJ2-1; D perhaps matches TRBD2 (6 bases). The CDR3 covers 15 residues. CDR1 is GTSNPN and CDR2 is SVGIG in the germline V gene (reference sequence). V was clipped by 0 bases and J by 4 bases, with 13 bases between them.

The chain recombines TRBV3-1 (or the pseudogene TRBV3-2) with TRBJ2-3; tentative D call: TRBD2 (7 bases). Germline V gene sequence: CDR1 LGHDT, CDR2 YNNKEL (reference sequence). This CDR3 contains 16 residues. V lost 1 base to trimming and J lost 5 bases, with 16 bases between them. The CDR3 nucleotides are TGTGCCAGCAGCCAAGTAAGGGGGGGCCTCCGAGATACGCAGTATTTT. The encoded protein is CASSQVRGGLRDTQYF.

The CDR3 protein is CASVLPRVGEKLFF. The CDR3 DNA reads as TGTGCCAGCGTCCTTCCCCGGGTTGGAGAAAAACTGTTTTTT. The chain links TRBV3-1 (or the pseudogene TRBV3-2) to TRBJ1-4; no firm D call. Trimming stripped 8 bases from V and 8 bases from J, with 18 bases between. The germline gives CDR1 LGHDT, CDR2 YNNKEL (reference sequence). The CDR3 length is 14 residues.

The gene calls are TRBV7-2 and TRBJ2-1; 10 bases line up with TRBD2. Germline V gene lookup returns CDR1 SGHTA and CDR2 FQGNSA. The CDR3 length is 16 residues. V dropped 3 bases and J dropped 3; count of bases not matched to a gene: 5. The DNA for the CDR3 is TGTGCCAGCAGCTTTCAAGCGGGAGGGGGCTACAATGAGCAGTTCTTC. It encodes CASSFQAGGGYNEQFF.

The chain combines TRBV4-1 with TRBJ2-6, with unresolved D. The CDR3 has 18 residues. Germline loops: CDR1 MGHRA, CDR2 YSYEKL. Between the trimmed V and J ends, which lost 1 base and 0 bases, there was a span of 13 bases. This chain's CDR3 is CASSQASKAGSGANVLTF. The CDR3 DNA follows: TGCGCCAGCAGCCAAGCGTCCAAAGCAGGCTCTGGGGCCAACGTCCTGACTTTC.

A word on this clone: The same CDR3 can be traced to other DNA sequences in this sample. The chain couples TRBV28 to TRBJ1-2, with TRBD1 as a possible D gene (5 bases). The length of the CDR3 is 12 residues. Germline V gives CDR1 MDHEN, CDR2 SYDVKM. V shed 2 bases and J shed 5 bases, with 6 bases lying between them. The CDR3, as DNA: TGTGCCAGCAGTTTACGGGGGTATGGCTACACCTTC. Translated: CASSLRGYGYTF.

This chain joins TRBV9 and TRBJ2-3; no firm D call. Trimming took 2 bases from V and 4 from J, leaving 8 bases between them. The V gene's germline CDR1 is SGDLS and CDR2 YYNGEE. The CDR3 is made up of 13 amino acids. The CDR3 loop reads CASSVIYSDTQYF. CDR3 sequence (DNA): TGTGCCAGCAGCGTTATCTATTCAGATACGCAGTATTTT. Full variable domain (rest looked up from reference TRBV9 and TRBJ2-3): DSGVTQTPKHLITATGQRVTLRCSPRSGDLSVYWYQQSLDQGLQFLIQYYNGEERAKGNILERFSAQQFPDLHSELNLSSLELGDSALYFCASSVIYSDTQYFGPGTRLTVL.

The V and J genes are TRBV7-9 and TRBJ2-1, with 7 bases fitting TRBD2. CDR3 length equals 14 residues. J was trimmed by 7 bases and V by 8 bases; bases with no gene match: 11. Looked up from germline, CDR1 is SEHNR and CDR2 is FQNEAQ (reference sequence). CDR3 amino acids: CASGGGLGLNEQFF. The CDR3 nucleotides are TGTGCCAGCGGGGGGGGATTAGGGTTGAATGAGCAGTTCTTC.

The chain has TRBV29-1 and TRBJ1-2; D call uncertain. V was clipped by 3 bases and J by 8 bases, with 7 bases between them. Germline V gives CDR1 SQVTM, CDR2 ANQGSEA. The CDR3 has 10 amino acids. CDR3 loop: CSVEYEGYTF. In DNA, the CDR3 is TGCAGCGTTGAGTATGAGGGCTACACCTTC.